This record concerns one T cell receptor (beta chain) sequence. Its antigen remains undetermined. Base qualities are not at hand, and no much larger clone is one base apart. This specimen comes from a study of persistence of HIV-infected CD4 T cells (dated by TCRdb to the early 2020s). Concerning the study at large: Participants had been on suppressive ART for a median of roughly 8 years. The clonality of all cells in each sorted population was measured by TCRbeta sequencing, and the clonality of infected cells was measured by proviral sequencing. Anti-CD3/anti-CD28 stimulation activated a higher proportion of cells, with a lower memory fraction, than antigen stimulation. Peripheral blood samples of up to about 180 mL were collected at multiple time points, except for a couple of participants, who underwent leukapheresis at a single time point. Cross-participant TCR cluster analysis included under ten participants for CMV and 6 or 7 participants for Gag. The study isolated CMV- and HIV-1 Gag-responding CD4+ T cells from ART-treated individuals to examine antigen-driven clonal expansion of HIV-1-infected cells.

The sample's treatment or condition, from its label and the paper: suppressive antiretroviral therapy. As a nonspecific positive control representing the CD4+ T cell repertoire, cells were stimulated with anti-CD3/anti-CD28 magnetic beads. CD4+ T cells that responded were sorted based on upregulation of both CD40 ligand and CD69. HIV-1-infected adults in whom suppressive ART had been started during chronic infection were enrolled as participants. For at least 4 years, the participants' plasma HIV-1 RNA had been undetectable, below 50 copies/mL. To be included, a participant needed positive CMV serology and a CD4+ T cell count above 400 cells/uL. Before stimulation, PBMCs were isolated using density centrifugation and then depleted of CD8+ T cells. For less than 20 hours, CD8-depleted PBMCs were stimulated with anti-CD28/CD49d costimulation, a CD40-blocking antibody, and enfuvirtide, which was added to prevent new infections. Cells were sorted on a Beckman Coulter MoFlo Legacy or XDP sorter, with propidium iodide excluding dead cells. The QIAamp DNA Mini Kit was used for genomic DNA extraction from samples above one million cells, and the Quick-DNA Microprep Kit was used otherwise.

From the cysteine up to the phenylalanine, the CDR3 has a length of 13 residues. The DNA shown is the 39-base CDR3, in frame from base 1. As encoded in the germline V gene (reference sequence), CDR1 is MNHEY while CDR2 is SMNVEV. Germline trimming amounts to 5 bases on V and 2 bases on J, with 2 as the count of junction bases outside the gene matches. The immunoSEQ hsTCRB assay version 4 in survey mode was used to sequence TCRbeta repertoires from genomic DNA. For TCRbeta sequencing, genomic DNA was diluted to about 10 ng/uL, with up to about 1 ug used per sample. Regarding the original processing steps: TCRbeta data were analyzed in ImmunoSeq Analyzer 3.0, with diversity computed on productive nucleotide rearrangements. The improved Chao index was used to estimate lower-bound TCR diversity, and the Gini coefficient was used to estimate clonality using the Immunarch R package. When different nucleotide rearrangements encoded the same CDR3beta amino acid sequence, each rearrangement was treated as a distinct clonotype. Differential abundance analysis identified TCRbeta sequences significantly enriched in antigen-responding cells relative to anti-CD3/anti-CD28-activated cells. GLIPH2 clustered TCRs by predicted peptide-MHC specificity, both within individual participants and across merged participant data sets. TCRdb mirrors the immuneACCESS table, restricted to in-frame sequences. Some clones are absent from its copies; in checked studies, under half trace to an unresolved V gene, and the reason for the others is unknown. V, J and clone size derive from that table, while D and trimming were established from the DNA sequence. This sample holds tens of thousands of clones; approximately 90% were observed only once. Over 0.45% of the sample is in the top ten clones.

Overall results and qualifications from the work: TCRbeta richness in CMV- and Gag-responding cells was significantly lower than in anti-CD3/anti-CD28-responding cells; CMV-responding cells had higher oligoclonality than CD3/CD28-stimulated and Gag-responding cells. Enrichment of degenerate expanded CDR3beta sequences was found in antigen-responding cells, suggesting convergent selection of CD4+ responses to CMV and Gag. Bulk TCR analyses could not be restricted to the rare CMV-responding cells that actually carried HIV-1 proviruses. Only a small number of individuals took part in the study, and only a limited range of antigens was tested. TCR oligoclonality correlated with proviral oligoclonality within the same sorted populations.

Sequenced here: CD4+ T cells sorted from PBMCs after roughly 17-hour stimulation, sampled from a patient who received antiretroviral therapy. This specimen's cell subset or site label, per the study, means: CD40L+CD69+ CD4 T cells responding to anti-CD3/anti-CD28 beads, representing the overall repertoire. This clonotype was sampled from an adult woman with HIV who was CMV-seropositive. The rearrangement combines TRBV27 with TRBJ1-2; 7 central bases correspond to TRBD1. The DNA sequence is as follows: TGTGCCAGCAGTCCGGGACAGAACTATGGCTACACCTTC. The resulting protein is CASSPGQNYGYTF.